This entry lists 26 T cell receptor beta chains sequenced from one sample in a study of shared clonotypes between healthy human individuals (dated by TCRdb to the early 2020s). Library method: the immunoSEQ multiplex PCR assay. TCRdb obtained this table from immuneACCESS and retained in-frame rearrangements with V and J assigned. These tables miss some clones; where compared with another copy, unresolved V genes account for less than half of the shortfall, and the remainder is unexplained. The sample includes roughly 1,000,000 clones, with roughly 74% observed a single time. The top ten hold approximately 0.5% of the sample. Specimen: memory CD4+ T cells from PBMCs. The cell subset or site label, read with the paper, signifies: CD45RA-negative fraction. Receptors originate from a man younger than 30 in good health. Some clones in this sample may be carry-over from other donors' samples.

This clone was found a few times. The sample holds other DNA sequences that translate to the same CDR3. The CDR3 coding sequence is TGTGCCAGCAGTTACGGGGACAGCTTTTACACAGATACGCAGTATTTT. Encoded protein: CASSYGDSFYTDTQYF. This sequence joins TRBV6-6 and TRBJ2-3, with 7 bases aligning to TRBD1. The CDR3 runs to 16 residues. Trimming at V came to 2 bases and at J to 2 bases, leaving 7 bases not matched to a gene. Germline V lookup: CDR1 MNHNY, CDR2 SVGAGI (reference sequence).

The rearrangement joins TRBV9 to TRBJ2-6; 7 bases map to TRBD2. CDR1 is SGDLS and CDR2 is YYNGEE in the germline V gene. V dropped 0 bases and J dropped 0; count of bases not matched to a gene: 6. The CDR3 runs 18 residues. The CDR3 region is CASSVGQGLNSGANVLTF. CDR3 DNA: TGTGCCAGCAGCGTAGGCCAGGGACTAAACTCTGGGGCCAACGTCCTGACTTTC.

The rearrangement uses TRBV7-2 and TRBJ1-2; no clear D. Germline CDR1 reads SGHTA; CDR2 reads FQGNSA. The CDR3 is made up of 13 amino acids. V gave up 5 bases and J gave up 4 bases, with 11 bases separating them. The CDR3 nucleotides read TGTGCCAGCAGCCTAACACGAATCTATGGCTACACCTTC. It yields the protein CASSLTRIYGYTF. Full variable domain (rest looked up from reference TRBV7-2 and TRBJ1-2): GAGVSQSPSNKVTEKGKDVELRCDPISGHTALYWYRQSLGQGLEFLIYFQGNSAPDKSGLPSDRFSAERTGGSVSTLTIQRTQQEDSAVYLCASSLTRIYGYTFGSGTRLTVV.

This clone was seen more than once but under ten times. The chain combines TRBV4-3 with TRBJ1-5; D is possibly TRBD1 (6 bases). This CDR3 comprises 15 residues. V was cut by 1 base and J by 1 base, with 8 bases left in between. The germline V gene has CDR1 LGHNA and CDR2 YSLEER. The CDR3 region is CASSQGTESNQPQHF. The CDR3 DNA is TGCGCCAGCAGCCAAGGGACAGAGAGCAATCAGCCCCAGCATTTT.

The chain links TRBV9 to TRBJ2-2; 7 bases are a match to TRBD1. The V gene end was trimmed by 0 bases and the J gene end by 5 bases; junction bases not matched to a gene: 7. Germline-derived CDR1 and CDR2 are SGDLS and YYNGEE. The length of the CDR3 is 16 residues. The CDR3: CASSVVAVRGTGELFF. The CDR3 nucleotides are TGTGCCAGCAGCGTAGTGGCGGTCAGGGGGACCGGGGAGCTGTTTTTT.

This chain links TRBV29-1 with TRBJ2-2, with D perhaps matching TRBD1 (6 bases). The ends were cut back, 4 bases at V and 1 base at J, with 10 bases in the middle. From germline, CDR1 is SQVTM and CDR2 ANQGSEA. There are 14 residues in the CDR3. CDR3 amino acids: CSVVPDRNTGELFF. The CDR3 DNA sequence: TGCAGCGTTGTCCCGGACAGGAACACCGGGGAGCTGTTTTTT.

In DNA, the CDR3 is TGTGCCAGCCGAGGGATAAAAAACATTCAGTACTTC. Its translation: CASRGIKNIQYF. The chain combines TRBV28 with TRBJ2-4, with D possibly TRBD2 on 5 matching bases. Germline CDR1 MDHEN, CDR2 SYDVKM. Trimming shortened V by 8 bases and J by 4 bases, and 9 bases separated the two germline ends. The CDR3 is 12 amino acids.

This chain links TRBV6-5 with TRBJ1-1, with 8 positions matching TRBD1. From germline, CDR1 is MNHEY and CDR2 SVGAGI. V was clipped by 4 bases and J by 4 bases; unmatched bases: 5. The CDR3 spans 14 residues. CDR3 protein: CASSSSGGRTEAFF. CDR3 sequence (DNA): TGTGCCAGCAGTTCCTCAGGGGGCCGCACTGAAGCTTTCTTT.

This clone was counted between two and nine times. The J gene is TRBJ1-1, the V gene TRBV6-5; D ambiguous. This CDR3 has 12 amino acids. The V and J ends lost 0 bases and 14 bases respectively, with 13 bases between them. From germline, CDR1 is MNHEY and CDR2 SVGAGI. In DNA, the CDR3 is TGTGCCAGCAGTTACTCGAATAGATTAGAGTTCTTT. It yields the protein CASSYSNRLEFF.

This clone was detected many times. The V gene is TRBV2, the J gene TRBJ2-1; D gene ambiguous. Germline lookup yields CDR1 SNHLY and CDR2 FYNNEI. The CDR3 runs 11 residues. Trimming left V 4 bases short and J 5 bases short, with 3 bases between. The CDR3 coding sequence is TGTGCCAGCAGTGTAGACAATGAGCAGTTCTTC. It is translated as CASSVDNEQFF.

This chain uses TRBV6-6 with TRBJ1-4, with D hard to call. The length of the CDR3 is 12 residues. The V end was cut by 6 bases, the J end by 8 bases, with 10 bases between. The V gene's germline CDR1 is MNHNY and CDR2 SVGAGI (reference sequence). The DNA for the CDR3 is TGTGCCAGCAGAAGGACCGGGGAAAAACTGTTTTTT. As protein: CASRRTGEKLFF.

This clone appeared once. This chain uses TRBV28 with TRBJ2-7; 9 bases line up with TRBD2. Germline assignment: CDR1 MDHEN and CDR2 SYDVKM. Trimming removed 10 bases from V and 4 bases from J; junction bases left unmatched: 8. The CDR3 totals 13 residues. The CDR3 region has the DNA TGTGCCACTTTAGCGGGAGATACGTACGAGCAGTACTTC. Its protein is CATLAGDTYEQYF.

The chain recombines TRBV6-5 with TRBJ1-1; 7 nucleotides align to TRBD1. Germline V gene data show CDR1 as MNHEY and CDR2 as SVGAGI. Unmatched junction bases numbered 7, after V lost 7 bases and J lost 5 bases. The CDR3 spans 13 residues. CDR3 loop: CASTQGVKTEAFF. The CDR3, as DNA: TGTGCCAGCACCCAGGGGGTTAAAACTGAAGCTTTCTTT.

The J gene is TRBJ2-1, the V gene TRBV28; D not resolved. Germline V CDR1 and CDR2: MDHEN, SYDVKM. The CDR3 is 12 amino acids. Trimming shortened V by 2 bases and J by 10 bases, and 9 bases separated the two germline ends. The DNA for the CDR3 is TGTGCCAGCAGTTTACCCCTAACCGAGCAGTTCTTC. Translated, it gives CASSLPLTEQFF. The full variable domain, completed using reference TRBV28 and TRBJ2-1, is DVKVTQSSRYLVKRTGEKVFLECVQDMDHENMFWYRQDPGLGLRLIYFSYDVKMKEKGDIPEGYSVSREKKERFSLILESASTNQTSMYLCASSLPLTEQFFGPGTRLTVL.

The V call is TRBV7-9, the J call TRBJ1-2; TRBD1 might be the D (5 bases). Germline V gives CDR1 SEHNR, CDR2 FQNEAQ (reference sequence). Trimming took off 5 bases at V and 4 bases at J, with 11 bases between the two ends. The CDR3 runs 13 residues. The chain's CDR3 is CASSDQGPYGYTF. In DNA, the CDR3 is TGTGCCAGCAGCGACCAGGGCCCCTATGGCTACACCTTC.

As for this clone: The same CDR3 also results from other DNA sequences found in this sample. Here the CDR3 reads CASSSPGEETQYF. As DNA, the CDR3 is TGCGCCAGCAGCTCCCCGGGGGAGGAGACCCAGTACTTC. The rearrangement uses TRBV5-1 and TRBJ2-5; weak D call: TRBD2 (6 bases). The CDR3 has 13 amino acids. The V and J ends lost 3 bases and 5 bases respectively, with 11 bases between them. Germline lookup yields CDR1 SGHRS and CDR2 YFSETQ.

The chain links TRBV6-6 to TRBJ1-2; 8 bases agree with TRBD1. This CDR3 region has 16 residues. The germline V gene has CDR1 MNHNY and CDR2 SVGAGI (reference sequence). Trimming removed 4 bases from V and 3 bases from J; junction bases left unmatched: 10. The CDR3 nucleotides are TGTGCCAGCAGTTCCATGGGACAGGAAGGGCACTATGGCTACACCTTC. It yields the protein CASSSMGQEGHYGYTF.

The V gene is TRBV9, the J gene TRBJ2-1; 12 bases are a match to TRBD2. CDR3 length: 17 residues. V lost 2 bases, J lost 5 bases, and 8 bases stayed unmatched. Germline V gives CDR1 SGDLS, CDR2 YYNGEE. DNA for the CDR3: TGTGCCAGCAGCGTTTCCGTACTAGCGGGAGGCGACAATGAGCAGTTCTTC. Its protein product is CASSVSVLAGGDNEQFF. The entire variable domain, with the rest obtained from reference TRBV9 and TRBJ2-1, is as follows: DSGVTQTPKHLITATGQRVTLRCSPRSGDLSVYWYQQSLDQGLQFLIQYYNGEERAKGNILERFSAQQFPDLHSELNLSSLELGDSALYFCASSVSVLAGGDNEQFFGPGTRLTVL.

On this clone itself: A read error is possible here, since a much larger clone lies one base away. The rearrangement joins TRBV2 to TRBJ2-2; D uncertain. From germline, CDR1 is SNHLY and CDR2 FYNNEI. Trimming removed 5 bases from V and 6 bases from J, with 7 bases in between. This CDR3 has 12 residues. CDR3 sequence (DNA): TGTGCCAGCAGTTTAGGACCCGGGGAGCTGTTTTTT. Translated: CASSLGPGELFF.

This clone showed up just a few times. Distinct nucleotide sequences in the sample also encode this CDR3. This sequence joins TRBV27 and TRBJ2-3, with 8 bases lining up with TRBD1. The CDR3 runs 15 residues. Germline assignment: CDR1 MNHEY and CDR2 SMNVEV (reference sequence). The ends lost 0 bases at V and 1 base at J; junction bases unmatched: 0. The CDR3 coding sequence is TGTGCCAGCAGTTTATCGGACAGGGGCACAGATACGCAGTATTTT. Protein sequence: CASSLSDRGTDTQYF.

V is TRBV28 and J is TRBJ2-2; 9 positions match TRBD2. The germline V gene encodes CDR1 MDHEN and CDR2 SYDVKM. V shed 7 bases and J 1 base; nucleotides not matched to a gene: 10. The CDR3 runs 17 residues. In nucleotides, the CDR3 is TGTGCCAGCACTATCCTGGGGACTAGCCAGAACACCGGGGAGCTGTTTTTT. It encodes CASTILGTSQNTGELFF. Using reference TRBV28 and TRBJ2-2 for the parts outside the CDR3, the full variable domain is DVKVTQSSRYLVKRTGEKVFLECVQDMDHENMFWYRQDPGLGLRLIYFSYDVKMKEKGDIPEGYSVSREKKERFSLILESASTNQTSMYLCASTILGTSQNTGELFFGEGSRLTVL.

The chain has TRBV27 and TRBJ2-3; 7 nucleotides agree with TRBD2. The CDR3 contains 16 residues. Trimming at V came to 2 bases and at J to 2 bases, leaving 7 bases not matched to a gene. Germline V gene data show CDR1 as MNHEY and CDR2 as SMNVEV (reference sequence). The CDR3 loop is CASSLLSGLVTDTQYF. For the CDR3, the DNA is TGTGCCAGCAGTTTACTTAGCGGGCTAGTCACAGATACGCAGTATTTT.

The chain couples TRBV6-6 to TRBJ2-7; D is ambiguous. V was cut by 9 bases and J by 7 bases, with 10 bases left in between. Looked up from germline, CDR1 is MNHNY and CDR2 is SVGAGI (reference sequence). The CDR3 runs to 10 residues. The CDR3 DNA reads as TGTGCCAGTAGGAAGGAGGAGCAGTACTTC. It codes for CASRKEEQYF.

About this clone itself: Other DNA sequences in this specimen translate into the identical CDR3. The chain combines TRBV20-1 with TRBJ1-2; no firm D call. Trimming stripped 6 bases from V and 6 bases from J, with 11 bases between. Germline V lookup: CDR1 DFQATT, CDR2 SNEGSKA (reference sequence). This CDR3 comprises 11 residues. CDR3 in amino acids: CSARRGNGYTF. The CDR3 coding sequence is TGCAGTGCCCGACGGGGAAATGGCTACACCTTC.

The chain carries TRBV28 and TRBJ1-5, with D perhaps TRBD1 (5 bases). V was trimmed by 2 bases and J by 4 bases, leaving 9 bases between them. This CDR3 region has 14 residues. The germline CDR1 and CDR2 sequences are MDHEN and SYDVKM. CDR3 protein: CASSLGAGNQPQHF. DNA of the CDR3: TGTGCCAGCAGTTTAGGGGCAGGGAATCAGCCCCAGCATTTT.

The J gene is TRBJ2-5, the V gene TRBV5-1, with 10 bases lining up with TRBD1. Germline CDR1 SGHRS, CDR2 YFSETQ. The CDR3 is 16 residues long. Trimming at V came to 4 bases and at J to 5 bases, leaving 11 bases not matched to a gene. CDR3 residues: CASSINAGTGDETQYF. DNA for the CDR3: TGCGCCAGCAGCATAAACGCCGGGACAGGGGACGAGACCCAGTACTTC.